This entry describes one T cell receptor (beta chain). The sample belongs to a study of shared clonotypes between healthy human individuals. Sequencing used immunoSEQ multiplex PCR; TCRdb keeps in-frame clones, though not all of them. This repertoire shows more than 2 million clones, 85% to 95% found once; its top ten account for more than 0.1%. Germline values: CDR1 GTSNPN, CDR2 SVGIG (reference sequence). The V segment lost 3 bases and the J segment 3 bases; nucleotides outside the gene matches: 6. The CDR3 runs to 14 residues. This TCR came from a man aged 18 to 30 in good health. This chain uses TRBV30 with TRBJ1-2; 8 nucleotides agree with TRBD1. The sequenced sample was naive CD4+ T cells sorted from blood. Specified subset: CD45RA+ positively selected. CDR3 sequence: CAWSADRADYGYTF. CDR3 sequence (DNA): TGTGCCTGGAGCGCGGACAGGGCCGACTATGGCTACACCTTC. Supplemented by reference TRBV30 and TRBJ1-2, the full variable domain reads SQTIHQWPATLVQPVGSPLSLECTVEGTSNPNLYWYRQAAGRGLQLLFYSVGIGQISSEVPQNLSASRPQDRQFILSSKKLLLSDSGFYLCAWSADRADYGYTFGSGTRLTVV.